These 16 T cell receptor beta chains were sequenced from one sample in a study of blood T cell repertoires in COVID-19 (TCRdb year 2020). Libraries were constructed by the immunoSEQ multiplex PCR assay. The source is immuneACCESS, and TCRdb retained only in-frame sequences with V and J called. Part of the clones is not carried over; for the studies checked, unresolved V genes explain less than half of this, and the remainder is unexplained. The sample has roughly 160,000 clones on record, approximately 83% of them singletons. The leading ten clones occupy 10% to 15% of the sample. Input material: PBMCs or T cells enriched from blood (not recorded which). The receptor set was obtained from an older woman who had recovered from COVID-19.

This clone occurred once. The chain couples TRBV5-4 to TRBJ1-2; no clear D. The CDR3 has 16 residues. Trimming took off 0 bases at V and 2 bases at J, with 14 bases between the two ends. In germline, CDR1 is SGHNT, CDR2 YYREEE (reference sequence). CDR3: CASSLAEDQANYGYTF. CDR3 DNA: TGTGCCAGCAGCTTGGCCGAAGACCAGGCGAACTATGGCTACACCTTC. The full variable domain, its missing parts supplied by reference TRBV5-4 and TRBJ1-2, is ETGVTQSPTHLIKTRGQQVTLRCSSQSGHNTVSWYQQALGQGPQFIFQYYREEENGRGNFPPRFSGLQFPNYSSELNVNALELDDSALYLCASSLAEDQANYGYTFGSGTRLTVV.

This clone showed up just once. V and J are TRBV19 and TRBJ1-1, with 9 positions matching TRBD1. The CDR3 runs to 16 residues. CDR1 and CDR2 from the germline V gene are LNHDA and SQIVND (reference sequence). With 3 bases clipped from V and 5 bases from J, the junction kept 10 bases outside the gene matches. The CDR3 loop reads CASSIRDRAEGTEAFF. CDR3 in DNA: TGTGCCAGTAGTATCCGGGACAGGGCGGAGGGAACTGAAGCTTTCTTT.

This clone has a single count. V and J are TRBV19 and TRBJ1-5, with TRBD1 as a possible D gene (6 bases). Deletions cut 2 bases from V and 1 base from J, with 12 bases between. This CDR3 comprises 16 residues. CDR1 LNHDA and CDR2 SQIVND come from the germline V gene (reference sequence). The CDR3 DNA sequence: TGTGCCAGTAGTATATTATTCGGACAGAGCAATCAGCCCCAGCATTTT. Protein sequence: CASSILFGQSNQPQHF.

This sequence joins TRBV9 and TRBJ1-2; no reliable D call. The CDR3 loop spans 13 amino acids. The V end lost 3 bases, the J end lost 8 bases, and 14 bases lay between the germline ends. Per germline, CDR1 SGDLS and CDR2 YYNGEE. The CDR3 nucleotides read TGTGCCAGCAGCGCCCAGCCGGGAGGCGGCTACACCTTC. Translation gives CASSAQPGGGYTF.

The chain is built from TRBV28 and TRBJ2-7; 8 bases fit TRBD2. This CDR3 comprises 16 residues. J was trimmed by 2 bases and V by 3 bases; bases with no gene match: 9. Germline V gene sequence: CDR1 MDHEN, CDR2 SYDVKM. In DNA form, the CDR3 reads TGTGCCAGCAGTTTCTCCCTAGCGGGCCTTACCTACGAGCAGTACTTC. This sequence encodes CASSFSLAGLTYEQYF. Full variable domain (outside the CDR3, taken from reference TRBV28 and TRBJ2-7): DVKVTQSSRYLVKRTGEKVFLECVQDMDHENMFWYRQDPGLGLRLIYFSYDVKMKEKGDIPEGYSVSREKKERFSLILESASTNQTSMYLCASSFSLAGLTYEQYFGPGTRLTVT.

V is TRBV5-8 and J is TRBJ1-2; possibly TRBD1 for D (6 bases). Per the germline V gene, CDR1 is SGHTS and CDR2 is YDEGEE. The CDR3 runs 15 residues. V dropped 1 base and J dropped 6 bases, with 16 bases sitting between them. In DNA, the CDR3 is TGTGCCAGCAGCTTGACGACAAACAGGGACCATGGCTACACCTTC. This encodes CASSLTTNRDHGYTF.

This clone was found a few times. The gene calls are TRBV18 and TRBJ2-4; possible D gene TRBD1, 5 bases. Germline V gene data show CDR1 as KGHSH and CDR2 as LQKENI. CDR3 size: 15 residues. V lost 0 bases, J lost 8 bases, and 14 bases lay in between. CDR3 sequence: CASSPPSRVSDIQYF. The CDR3 coding sequence is TGTGCCAGCTCACCACCCTCCAGGGTATCTGACATTCAGTACTTC.

This clone has just a few counts. V usage is TRBV19 and J usage is TRBJ2-2; 8 nucleotides align to TRBD1. The germline CDR1 and CDR2 sequences are LNHDA and SQIVND (reference sequence). The CDR3 covers 15 residues. J was trimmed by 5 bases and V by 7 bases; bases with no gene match: 9. The DNA for the CDR3 is TGTGCCAGTAAAGGACAGGGTCAATTGACCGGGGAGCTGTTTTTT. Residues: CASKGQGQLTGELFF.

The rearrangement joins TRBV30 to TRBJ2-5; D call uncertain. The CDR3 runs to 13 residues. The V end was cut by 0 bases, the J end by 2 bases, with 7 bases between. CDR1 and CDR2 from the germline V gene are GTSNPN and SVGIG (reference sequence). The CDR3 region is CAWSVTSQETQYF. The CDR3 nucleotides read TGTGCCTGGAGTGTGACATCTCAAGAGACCCAGTACTTC. Drawing the rest from reference TRBV30 and TRBJ2-5, the complete variable domain is SQTIHQWPATLVQPVGSPLSLECTVEGTSNPNLYWYRQAAGRGLQLLFYSVGIGQISSEVPQNLSASRPQDRQFILSSKKLLLSDSGFYLCAWSVTSQETQYFGPGTRLLVL.

The gene calls are TRBV5-8 and TRBJ1-1; possibly TRBD1 for D (5 bases). V shed 2 bases and J shed 7 bases, with 9 bases lying between them. The V gene's germline CDR1 is SGHTS and CDR2 YDEGEE. This CDR3 is 12 amino acids long. CDR3 amino acids: CASSLRGIEAFF. The CDR3 DNA follows: TGTGCCAGCAGCTTACGGGGGATTGAAGCTTTCTTT.

The chain carries TRBV6-5 and TRBJ1-1, with 12 bases fitting TRBD1. The CDR3 consists of 15 residues. Germline CDR1 is MNHEY and CDR2 is SVGAGI. Trimming took 6 bases from V and 6 from J; bases not matched to a gene: 8. The CDR3 DNA is TGTGCCAGCAGGGACCGGGACAGGGGGCGATCTGAAGCTTTCTTT. Translating it yields CASRDRDRGRSEAFF.

This chain joins TRBV3-1 (or the pseudogene TRBV3-2) and TRBJ2-7; D is ambiguous. CDR1 and CDR2 (germline): LGHDT, YNNKEL (reference sequence). This CDR3 has 12 amino acids. V lost 0 bases and J lost 7, with 7 bases in between. The CDR3 spells CASSQEAREQYF. CDR3 sequence (DNA): TGTGCCAGCAGCCAAGAAGCCAGGGAGCAGTACTTC.

This chain uses TRBV5-1 with TRBJ1-2, with TRBD1 as a possible D gene (6 bases). Germline-derived CDR1 and CDR2 are SGHRS and YFSETQ. V lost 5 bases to trimming and J lost 8 bases, with 25 bases between them. The length of the CDR3 is 16 residues. In DNA, the CDR3 is TGCGCCAGCAGGACATCAGGGGCGGAAAGTCCCCGGGGCTACACCTTC. It codes for CASRTSGAESPRGYTF.

The chain has TRBV29-1 and TRBJ2-2; TRBD1 might be the D (7 bases). Germline V CDR1 and CDR2: SQVTM, ANQGSEA. CDR3 length: 11 residues. V shed 3 bases and J shed 13 bases, with 12 bases lying between them. The CDR3 loop reads CSVDSGGGLFF. In DNA form, the CDR3 reads TGCAGCGTTGATTCAGGGGGAGGGCTGTTTTTT.

The chain recombines TRBV25-1 with TRBJ2-2; D gene ambiguous. Germline values: CDR1 MGHDK, CDR2 SYGVNS. Trimming removed 3 bases at V and 1 base at J, with 9 bases between. The length of the CDR3 is 15 residues. The CDR3 coding sequence is TGTGCCAGCAGTGAGCAATACAAGAACACCGGGGAGCTGTTTTTT. It translates to CASSEQYKNTGELFF.

The chain has TRBV5-4 and TRBJ2-7, with D perhaps TRBD1 (5 bases). With 0 bases removed from V and 6 bases from J, the gap between germline ends came to 10 bases. CDR3 size: 13 residues. Germline CDR1 SGHNT, CDR2 YYREEE (reference sequence). Written as DNA, the CDR3 is TGTGCCAGCAGCTTGGCCGATCAGGGCGAGCAGTACTTC. It translates to CASSLADQGEQYF. Based on the CDR3 plus reference TRBV5-4 and TRBJ2-7, the full variable domain is ETGVTQSPTHLIKTRGQQVTLRCSSQSGHNTVSWYQQALGQGPQFIFQYYREEENGRGNFPPRFSGLQFPNYSSELNVNALELDDSALYLCASSLADQGEQYFGPGTRLTVT.